One T cell receptor (beta chain) is described in this entry. This table comes from immunoSEQ multiplex PCR, and its TCRdb copy is limited to in-frame clones, with some not included. The sample has 150,000 or so clones; roughly 84% are singletons. CDR3 size: 15 residues. Trimming removed 0 bases from V and 5 bases from J, with 13 bases in between. CDR1 is LGHNT and CDR2 is FRNRAP in the germline V gene. This specimen belongs to a study of blood T cell repertoires in COVID-19. The chain is built from TRBV12-5 and TRBJ1-1, with D unclear. The source of this sequence is a woman between 50 and 59 years old with acute or convalescent COVID-19. Material: peripheral blood. CDR3 residues: CASGLVLTGRTEAFF. The CDR3 DNA reads TGTGCTAGTGGTTTGGTACTCACCGGTCGGACTGAAGCTTTCTTT.